Listed below are T cell receptor beta chains from one sample, sequenced in a study of Ad26.COV2.S vaccination and SARS-CoV-2 variants. Some clones are missing from TCRdb's copy, which holds only in-frame ones; the method was immunoSEQ multiplex PCR. The sample includes approximately 480,000 clones, around nine tenths of them seen just once. This specimen was peripheral blood, taken in a trial of Ad26.COV2.S vaccine versus placebo. The receptors derive from a person aged 18-60 years who received the Ad26.COV2.S COVID-19 vaccine or a placebo. The CDR3 runs from the conserved cysteine through the conserved F or W. The order of the fields is D gene, CDR3 length, clone size, J gene, V gene, CDR3 protein, CDR3 DNA. A D gene is named only where the DNA matches it firmly. Size values are once, few and many counts, or a class for expanded clones, and some rows have none.

d_gene: TRBD2; len: 16; abundance: .; j_gene: TRBJ2-3; v_gene: TRBV7-9; CDR3aa: CASSRPAGGSTDTQYF; CDR3nt: TGTGCCAGCAGCCGTCCGGCGGGAGGTAGCACAGATACGCAGTATTTT
d_gene: .; len: 15; abundance: .; j_gene: TRBJ1-1; v_gene: TRBV28; CDR3aa: CASTTWGARDTEAFF; CDR3nt: TGTGCCAGCACCACTTGGGGCGCGCGCGACACTGAAGCTTTCTTT
d_gene: .; len: 13; abundance: .; j_gene: TRBJ1-5; v_gene: TRBV28; CDR3aa: CASRRWDNQPQHF; CDR3nt: TGTGCCAGCAGGCGCTGGGACAATCAGCCCCAGCATTTT
d_gene: .; len: 14; abundance: .; j_gene: TRBJ2-7; v_gene: TRBV7-2; CDR3aa: CASSLAVFSYEQYF; CDR3nt: TGTGCCAGCAGCTTAGCCGTCTTCTCCTACGAGCAGTACTTC
d_gene: TRBD1; len: 13; abundance: .; j_gene: TRBJ2-5; v_gene: TRBV5-1; CDR3aa: CASSRGRGETQYF; CDR3nt: TGCGCCAGCAGCAGGGGGCGAGGGGAGACCCAGTACTTC
d_gene: TRBD1; len: 15; abundance: few; j_gene: TRBJ2-7; v_gene: TRBV28; CDR3aa: CASRMRDRGWYEQYF; CDR3nt: TGTGCCAGCAGGATGAGGGACAGGGGATGGTACGAGCAGTACTTC
d_gene: TRBD1; len: 15; abundance: .; j_gene: TRBJ1-6; v_gene: TRBV7-2; CDR3aa: CASSFPGQGYSPLHF; CDR3nt: TGTGCCAGCAGCTTTCCGGGACAGGGGTATTCACCCCTCCACTTT
d_gene: TRBD2; len: 14; abundance: .; j_gene: TRBJ2-7; v_gene: TRBV28; CDR3aa: CASSLGGRAYEQYF; CDR3nt: TGTGCCAGCAGTTTAGGCGGGAGGGCCTACGAGCAGTACTTC
d_gene: TRBD2; len: 16; abundance: few; j_gene: TRBJ2-1; v_gene: TRBV6-2/TRBV6-3; CDR3aa: CASSYTKGTTKNEQFF; CDR3nt: TGTGCCAGCAGTTACACGAAAGGGACTACCAAGAATGAGCAGTTCTTC
d_gene: .; len: 12; abundance: .; j_gene: TRBJ1-1; v_gene: TRBV30; CDR3aa: CAWSDRNTEAFF; CDR3nt: TGTGCCTGGAGCGATAGGAACACTGAAGCTTTCTTT
d_gene: .; len: 14; abundance: .; j_gene: TRBJ2-7; v_gene: TRBV28; CDR3aa: CASETGPPSYEQYF; CDR3nt: TGTGCCAGCGAGACAGGCCCTCCGTCCTACGAGCAGTACTTC
d_gene: .; len: 15; abundance: once; j_gene: TRBJ1-2; v_gene: TRBV5-1; CDR3aa: CASSLVVGQNYGYTF; CDR3nt: TGCGCCAGCAGCTTGGTGGTCGGACAGAACTATGGCTACACCTTC
d_gene: .; len: 14; abundance: .; j_gene: TRBJ1-1; v_gene: TRBV7-8; CDR3aa: CASSLGTANTEAFF; CDR3nt: TGTGCCAGCAGCTTAGGGACAGCGAACACTGAAGCTTTCTTT
d_gene: TRBD2; len: 15; abundance: .; j_gene: TRBJ2-5; v_gene: TRBV15; CDR3aa: CATSREDTGGETQYF; CDR3nt: TGTGCCACCAGCAGAGAAGACACCGGGGGGGAGACCCAGTACTTC
d_gene: TRBD1; len: 13; abundance: many; j_gene: TRBJ2-1; v_gene: TRBV2; CDR3aa: CASREDRDDEQFF; CDR3nt: TGTGCCAGCAGGGAAGACAGGGACGATGAGCAGTTCTTC
d_gene: .; len: 15; abundance: .; j_gene: TRBJ2-7; v_gene: TRBV11-2; CDR3aa: CASSFDGSPDYEQYF; CDR3nt: TGTGCCAGCAGCTTCGACGGGTCACCAGACTACGAGCAGTACTTC
d_gene: .; len: 15; abundance: .; j_gene: TRBJ2-2; v_gene: TRBV11-3; CDR3aa: CASSSRGGNTGELFF; CDR3nt: TGTGCCAGCAGCTCTCGAGGGGGTAACACCGGGGAGCTGTTTTTT
d_gene: TRBD1; len: 15; abundance: .; j_gene: TRBJ1-2; v_gene: TRBV5-6; CDR3aa: CASSLIGGASYGYTF; CDR3nt: TGTGCCAGCAGCTTGATAGGGGGCGCGAGCTATGGCTACACCTTC
d_gene: .; len: 11; abundance: .; j_gene: TRBJ2-3; v_gene: TRBV20-1; CDR3aa: CSAPLVDTQYF; CDR3nt: TGCAGTGCTCCCCTTGTGGATACGCAGTATTTT
d_gene: .; len: 16; abundance: .; j_gene: TRBJ2-6; v_gene: TRBV6-1; CDR3aa: CASSDPSGAGANVLTF; CDR3nt: TGTGCCAGCAGTGACCCCTCAGGGGCTGGGGCCAACGTCCTGACTTTC
d_gene: .; len: 11; abundance: .; j_gene: TRBJ2-1; v_gene: TRBV4-2; CDR3aa: CASSQANEQFF; CDR3nt: TGTGCCAGCAGCCAAGCCAATGAGCAGTTCTTC
d_gene: .; len: 13; abundance: .; j_gene: TRBJ1-2; v_gene: TRBV30; CDR3aa: CASHLAGRRGYTF; CDR3nt: TGTGCCTCCCACCTGGCAGGGAGGAGGGGCTACACCTTC
d_gene: .; len: 16; abundance: .; j_gene: TRBJ1-5; v_gene: TRBV28; CDR3aa: CASSLPVQVGNQPQHF; CDR3nt: TGTGCCAGCAGTTTACCTGTTCAGGTGGGCAATCAGCCCCAGCATTTT
d_gene: .; len: 13; abundance: .; j_gene: TRBJ1-5; v_gene: TRBV29-1; CDR3aa: CSVVVGGNGPQHF; CDR3nt: TGCAGCGTTGTCGTGGGGGGAAATGGGCCCCAGCATTTT
d_gene: TRBD2; len: 19; abundance: .; j_gene: TRBJ2-1; v_gene: TRBV7-2; CDR3aa: CASSPNGLAGILSYNEQFF; CDR3nt: TGTGCCAGCAGCCCGAATGGACTAGCGGGAATCCTATCCTACAATGAGCAGTTCTTC
d_gene: .; len: 12; abundance: .; j_gene: TRBJ2-2; v_gene: TRBV13; CDR3aa: CASSSAGGELFF; CDR3nt: TGTGCCAGCAGCTCCGCCGGCGGGGAGCTGTTTTTT
d_gene: .; len: 13; abundance: .; j_gene: TRBJ1-6; v_gene: TRBV19; CDR3aa: CASIGRLNSPLHF; CDR3nt: TGTGCCAGTATCGGACGGCTTAATTCACCCCTCCACTTT
d_gene: .; len: 14; abundance: .; j_gene: TRBJ1-2; v_gene: TRBV19; CDR3aa: CASSMGGRSYGYTF; CDR3nt: TGTGCCAGTAGTATGGGTGGACGGAGCTATGGCTACACCTTC
d_gene: .; len: 13; abundance: .; j_gene: TRBJ1-1; v_gene: TRBV30; CDR3aa: CAWGKGGYTEAFF; CDR3nt: TGTGCCTGGGGGAAGGGGGGATACACTGAAGCTTTCTTT
d_gene: .; len: 12; abundance: .; j_gene: TRBJ1-5; v_gene: TRBV28; CDR3aa: CASTTVGQPQHF; CDR3nt: TGTGCCAGCACCACCGTCGGTCAGCCCCAGCATTTT
d_gene: .; len: 14; abundance: .; j_gene: TRBJ2-7; v_gene: TRBV5-6; CDR3aa: CASRERGSSYEQYF; CDR3nt: TGTGCCAGCAGGGAAAGGGGCTCCTCCTACGAGCAGTACTTC
d_gene: .; len: 12; abundance: .; j_gene: TRBJ2-5; v_gene: TRBV13; CDR3aa: CASSSVRGTQYF; CDR3nt: TGTGCCAGCAGCTCCGTCCGTGGGACCCAGTACTTC
d_gene: .; len: 14; abundance: .; j_gene: TRBJ1-6; v_gene: TRBV7-2; CDR3aa: CASSIPGLGSPLHF; CDR3nt: TGTGCCAGCAGCATCCCGGGACTAGGTTCACCCCTCCACTTT
d_gene: TRBD1; len: 14; abundance: .; j_gene: TRBJ2-5; v_gene: TRBV29-1; CDR3aa: CSVEGATGRETQYF; CDR3nt: TGCAGCGTTGAAGGAGCGACAGGGCGAGAGACCCAGTACTTC
d_gene: .; len: 11; abundance: .; j_gene: TRBJ2-1; v_gene: TRBV29-1; CDR3aa: CSVGAYNEQFF; CDR3nt: TGCAGCGTAGGTGCCTACAATGAGCAGTTCTTC
d_gene: .; len: 16; abundance: .; j_gene: TRBJ2-7; v_gene: TRBV5-4; CDR3aa: CASTRGGPGQSYEQYF; CDR3nt: TGTGCCAGCACCCGAGGCGGGCCAGGGCAATCCTACGAGCAGTACTTC
d_gene: .; len: 11; abundance: once; j_gene: TRBJ1-3; v_gene: TRBV2; CDR3aa: CASSEFDTIYF; CDR3nt: TGTGCCAGCAGTGAGTTTGACACCATATATTTT
d_gene: .; len: 16; abundance: .; j_gene: TRBJ2-7; v_gene: TRBV19; CDR3aa: CASSMRSRGLPHEQYF; CDR3nt: TGTGCCAGTAGTATGAGGAGTAGGGGCCTCCCCCACGAGCAGTACTTC
d_gene: .; len: 13; abundance: .; j_gene: TRBJ1-6; v_gene: TRBV6-5; CDR3aa: CASSYYPDSPLHF; CDR3nt: TGTGCCAGCAGTTACTATCCGGATTCACCCCTCCACTTT
d_gene: TRBD2; len: 16; abundance: .; j_gene: TRBJ2-7; v_gene: TRBV19; CDR3aa: CASSQYGTSGAYEQYF; CDR3nt: TGTGCCAGTAGTCAATACGGGACTAGCGGAGCTTACGAGCAGTACTTC
d_gene: .; len: 14; abundance: .; j_gene: TRBJ2-5; v_gene: TRBV16; CDR3aa: CASSQSAQTATQYF; CDR3nt: TGTGCCAGCAGCCAATCCGCTCAAACCGCGACCCAGTACTTC
d_gene: TRBD1; len: 14; abundance: few; j_gene: TRBJ1-2; v_gene: TRBV28; CDR3aa: CASTIRTGPYGYTF; CDR3nt: TGTGCCAGCACGATAAGGACAGGGCCCTATGGCTACACCTTC
d_gene: .; len: 12; abundance: .; j_gene: TRBJ1-3; v_gene: TRBV19; CDR3aa: CASSTSGNTIYF; CDR3nt: TGTGCCAGTAGTACTAGCGGAAACACCATATATTTT
d_gene: .; len: 16; abundance: .; j_gene: TRBJ1-6; v_gene: TRBV3-1/TRBV3-2; CDR3aa: CASSPQSGTPNSPLHF; CDR3nt: TGTGCCAGCAGCCCTCAATCCGGGACACCAAATTCACCCCTCCACTTT
d_gene: .; len: 15; abundance: few; j_gene: TRBJ1-5; v_gene: TRBV9; CDR3aa: CASSVSGALGEPQHF; CDR3nt: TGTGCCAGCAGCGTATCCGGGGCGTTGGGGGAGCCCCAGCATTTT
d_gene: .; len: 14; abundance: .; j_gene: TRBJ2-3; v_gene: TRBV19; CDR3aa: CASSGTFGTDTQYF; CDR3nt: TGTGCCAGTAGTGGGACGTTCGGAACAGATACGCAGTATTTT
d_gene: .; len: 16; abundance: .; j_gene: TRBJ2-2; v_gene: TRBV3-1/TRBV3-2; CDR3aa: CASRKRDVTNTGELFF; CDR3nt: TGTGCCAGCAGGAAACGGGACGTCACGAACACCGGGGAGCTGTTTTTT
d_gene: TRBD2; len: 15; abundance: .; j_gene: TRBJ2-1; v_gene: TRBV6-4; CDR3aa: CASSEREGSYNEQFF; CDR3nt: TGTGCCAGCAGTGAACGGGAGGGGTCCTACAATGAGCAGTTCTTC
d_gene: .; len: 15; abundance: .; j_gene: TRBJ1-4; v_gene: TRBV7-9; CDR3aa: CASSSPVILAPKLFF; CDR3nt: TGTGCCAGCAGCTCTCCTGTGATTTTAGCGCCAAAACTGTTTTTT
d_gene: TRBD2; len: 14; abundance: .; j_gene: TRBJ2-7; v_gene: TRBV9; CDR3aa: CASSPGGSSYEQYF; CDR3nt: TGTGCCAGCAGCCCGGGGGGTAGCTCCTACGAGCAGTACTTC